This T cell receptor beta chain is from a study of T-cell memory formation after mild COVID-19 (dated by TCRdb to 2020 to 2022). A note on the overall study: TCR sequence clusters from the two donors were largely donor specific. Longitudinal TCRalpha and TCRbeta repertoire sequencing tracked T-cell clones expanding and contracting after mild COVID-19 in two donors. Two young, previously healthy adult volunteers made up the cohort, one male and one female.

Ficoll-Paque density gradient centrifugation was used to isolate PBMCs. Worth noting for this clonotype: The antigen it binds to is not known. It has no much larger one-base neighbor in the sample; base qualities were not kept.

What the work shows at the level of the full study, not this receptor alone: The study covered only a couple of mild cases, and larger cohorts including severe cases with pre-infection samples were considered necessary. SARS-CoV-2 specificity was not confirmed for the second-wave clones peaking on day 37. Clones that contracted from day 15 to 85 showed balanced CD4/CD8 phenotypes, whereas a second wave of clones that expanded from day 15 to 37 leaned towards CD4+. Contracting CD4+ clones turned up mainly in the CM and EM memory subsets, whereas EMRA was where CD8+ clones were enriched. Some responding clones were detected in pre-infection memory, which suggested that pre-existing cross-reactive memory T cells had joined the SARS-CoV-2 response.

Reads for this sample came from an Illumina NovaSeq 6000. TCRalpha and TCRbeta cDNA libraries were constructed by 5'RACE with constant-segment primers, with sample barcodes and unique molecular identifiers being introduced. Trizol reagent was used to extract RNA from every sample. Amplification of the libraries took two PCR steps, and the second step added a second sample barcode plus Illumina TruSeq adapters. Libraries were sequenced on an Illumina NovaSeq with 2 x 150 bp paired-end reads. Concerning the study's data processing: The reads were demultiplexed and collapsed into UMI-guided consensus sequences using migec v1.2.7. Using mixcr v2.1.11, the UMI consensuses were aligned to TRA and TRB V and J templates and assembled into clonotypes. A clonotype was counted as expanded or contracted only if both edgeR and NoisET called the change significant, with noise models trained on biological replicates. For edgeR calls, the thresholds were a false discovery rate-adjusted p below 0.01 and a log2 fold-change of 1. PCA with hierarchical clustering of max-normalized trajectories of the 1000 most abundant clonotypes was used as exploratory dynamics analysis. Separately sequenced CD4+ and CD8+ repertoires were used to assign a CD4 or CD8 phenotype to each responding clone. The public reads were run again by TCRdb, first through fastp at Q25 and then through MiXCR, and only productive beta chains were kept. A single entry per CDR3 protein holds the most common genes and DNA from its merged rows. The V and J calls here are based on TCRdb, not the publication. The sample includes roughly 560,000 distinct CDR3 sequences, with just over 20% observed a single time. Jointly, the top ten make up around 13% of the sample.

The receptor comes from an adult woman who had mild COVID-19 (a few samples of this study predate the infection). The sample titles of this study are shuffled in the database, so cell type and time point are left out; the donor was told from shared clones. Sequencing input: PBMCs or a T cell subset sorted from them (not recorded which).

The CDR3 corresponds to CASRLTSEETQYF. The DNA sequence is as follows: TGTGCCAGCCGTCTCACTAGCGAGGAGACCCAGTACTTC. This chain joins TRBV12-3 or TRBV12-4 to TRBJ2-5, with 7 bases aligning to TRBD2. Trimmed from V: 8 bases; trimmed from J: 5 bases; junction bases lacking a gene match: 8. From its cysteine to its phenylalanine, the CDR3 spans 13 amino acids. The entry retains the CDR3 DNA only, 39 bases that are in frame from base 1.